Sequencing of this T cell receptor (beta chain) was carried out in a study of blood T cell repertoires in COVID-19. Background on the study: COVID-19 samples from acute and convalescent phases originated in the United States, Italy and Spain. Nucleic acid was either cDNA or gDNA, and it came from T cells, B-cell-depleted T cells, or PBMCs.

Methods used by the authors: The assay estimated nucleated cells by amplifying reference gene primers. The table came from immunoSEQ multiplex PCR; TCRdb's copy has only in-frame clones and leaves some out. D and trimming come from the DNA, and the V and J calls and clone size come from that table. The sample holds over 300,000 clones, about 90% seen once. Germline V lookup: CDR1 SNHLY, CDR2 FYNNEI. Germline trimming cut 4 bases from V and 5 bases from J; bases unmatched to any gene: 4. The CDR3 loop spans 13 amino acids. This chain uses TRBV2 with TRBJ1-2, with TRBD1 matching over 7 bases. The sequence came from a man aged 18 to 30 who had recovered from COVID-19. Sequenced: peripheral blood. The CDR3: CASSVGTAYGYTF. DNA of the CDR3: TGTGCCAGCAGTGTGGGGACAGCGTATGGCTACACCTTC. Complete variable domain (other parts from reference TRBV2 and TRBJ1-2): EPEVTQTPSHQVTQMGQEVILRCVPISNHLYFYWYRQILGQKVEFLVSFYNNEISEKSEIFDDQFSVERPDGSNFTLKIRSTKLEDSAMYFCASSVGTAYGYTFGSGTRLTVV.